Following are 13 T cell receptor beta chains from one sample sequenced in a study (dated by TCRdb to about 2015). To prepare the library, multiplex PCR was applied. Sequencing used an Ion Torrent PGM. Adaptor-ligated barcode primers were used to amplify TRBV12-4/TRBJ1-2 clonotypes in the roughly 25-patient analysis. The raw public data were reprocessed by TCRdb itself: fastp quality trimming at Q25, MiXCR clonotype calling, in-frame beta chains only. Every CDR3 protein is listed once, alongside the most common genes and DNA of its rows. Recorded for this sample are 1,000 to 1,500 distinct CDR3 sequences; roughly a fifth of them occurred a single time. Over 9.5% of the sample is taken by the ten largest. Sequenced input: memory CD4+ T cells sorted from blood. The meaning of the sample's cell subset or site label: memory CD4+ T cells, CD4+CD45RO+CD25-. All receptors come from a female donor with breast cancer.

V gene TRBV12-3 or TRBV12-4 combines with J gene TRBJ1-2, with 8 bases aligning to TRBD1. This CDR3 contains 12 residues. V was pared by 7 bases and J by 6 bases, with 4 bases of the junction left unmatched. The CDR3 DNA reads TGTGCCAGCACCTCGACAGGGGATGGCTACACCTTC. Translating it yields CASTSTGDGYTF.

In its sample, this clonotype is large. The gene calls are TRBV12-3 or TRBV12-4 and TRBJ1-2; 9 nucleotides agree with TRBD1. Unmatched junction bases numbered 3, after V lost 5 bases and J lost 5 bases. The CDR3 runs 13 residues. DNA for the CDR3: TGTGCCAGCAGTGGGACAGGGCGGTATGGCTACACCTTC. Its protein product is CASSGTGRYGYTF.

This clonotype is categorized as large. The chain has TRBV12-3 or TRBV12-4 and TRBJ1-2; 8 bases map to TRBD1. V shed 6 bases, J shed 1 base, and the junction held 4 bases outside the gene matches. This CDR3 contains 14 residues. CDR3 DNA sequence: TGTGCCAGCAGCCGACAGGGGTTTAACTATGGCTACACCTTC. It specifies CASSRQGFNYGYTF.

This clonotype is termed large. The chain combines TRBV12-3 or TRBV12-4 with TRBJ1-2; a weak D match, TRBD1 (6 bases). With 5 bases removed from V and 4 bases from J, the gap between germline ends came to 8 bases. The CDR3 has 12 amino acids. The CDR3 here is CASSPQGYGYTF. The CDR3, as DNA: TGTGCCAGCAGTCCACAGGGCTATGGCTACACCTTC.

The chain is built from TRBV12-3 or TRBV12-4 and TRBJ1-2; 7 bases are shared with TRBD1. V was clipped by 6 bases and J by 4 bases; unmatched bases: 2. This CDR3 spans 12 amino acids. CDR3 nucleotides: TGTGCCAGCAGCCGACAGGGCTATGGCTACACCTTC. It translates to CASSRQGYGYTF.

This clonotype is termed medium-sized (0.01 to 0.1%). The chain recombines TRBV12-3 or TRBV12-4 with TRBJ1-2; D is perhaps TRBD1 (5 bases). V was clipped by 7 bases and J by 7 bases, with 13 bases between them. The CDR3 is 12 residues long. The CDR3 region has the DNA TGTGCCAGCACCCAAGGGGCAAGTGGCTACACCTTC. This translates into CASTQGASGYTF.

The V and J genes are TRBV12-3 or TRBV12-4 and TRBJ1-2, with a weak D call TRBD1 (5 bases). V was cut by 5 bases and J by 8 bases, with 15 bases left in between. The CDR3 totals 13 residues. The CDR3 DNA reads TGTGCCAGCAGTGCGTCCGGGACGCAGGGCTACACCTTC. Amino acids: CASSASGTQGYTF.

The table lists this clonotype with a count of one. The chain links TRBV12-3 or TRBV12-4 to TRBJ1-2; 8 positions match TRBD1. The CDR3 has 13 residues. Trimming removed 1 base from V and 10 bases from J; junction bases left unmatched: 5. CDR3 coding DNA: TGTGCCAGCAGTTTAGGGACAGGGTTAACCTACACCTTC. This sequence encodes CASSLGTGLTYTF.

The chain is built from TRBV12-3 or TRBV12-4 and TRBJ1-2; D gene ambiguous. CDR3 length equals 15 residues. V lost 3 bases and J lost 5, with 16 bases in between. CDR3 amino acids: CASSFSNAGLYGYTF. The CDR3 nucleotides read TGTGCCAGCAGTTTTAGCAACGCAGGCCTTTATGGCTACACCTTC.

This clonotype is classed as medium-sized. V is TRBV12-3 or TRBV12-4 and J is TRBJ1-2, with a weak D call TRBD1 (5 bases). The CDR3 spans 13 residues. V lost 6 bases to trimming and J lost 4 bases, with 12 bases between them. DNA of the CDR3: TGTGCCAGCAGGTCAGGGCGGGTCTATGGCTACACCTTC. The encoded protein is CASRSGRVYGYTF.

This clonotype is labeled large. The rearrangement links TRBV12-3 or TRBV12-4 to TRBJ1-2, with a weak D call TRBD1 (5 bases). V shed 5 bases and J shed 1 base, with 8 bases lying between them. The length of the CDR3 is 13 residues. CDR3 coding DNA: TGTGCCAGCAGTAATGACAGTAACTATGGCTACACCTTC. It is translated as CASSNDSNYGYTF.

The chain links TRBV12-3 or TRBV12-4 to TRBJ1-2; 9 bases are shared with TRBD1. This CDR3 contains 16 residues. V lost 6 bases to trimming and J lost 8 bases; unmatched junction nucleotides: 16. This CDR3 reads CASSRPAGTGHGGYTF. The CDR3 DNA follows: TGTGCCAGCAGCCGTCCTGCCGGGACAGGGCACGGCGGCTACACCTTC.

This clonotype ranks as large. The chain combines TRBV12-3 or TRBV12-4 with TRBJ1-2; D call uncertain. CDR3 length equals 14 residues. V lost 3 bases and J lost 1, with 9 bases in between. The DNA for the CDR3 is TGTGCCAGCAGTTTTGAGCCAGATAACTATGGCTACACCTTC. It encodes CASSFEPDNYGYTF.